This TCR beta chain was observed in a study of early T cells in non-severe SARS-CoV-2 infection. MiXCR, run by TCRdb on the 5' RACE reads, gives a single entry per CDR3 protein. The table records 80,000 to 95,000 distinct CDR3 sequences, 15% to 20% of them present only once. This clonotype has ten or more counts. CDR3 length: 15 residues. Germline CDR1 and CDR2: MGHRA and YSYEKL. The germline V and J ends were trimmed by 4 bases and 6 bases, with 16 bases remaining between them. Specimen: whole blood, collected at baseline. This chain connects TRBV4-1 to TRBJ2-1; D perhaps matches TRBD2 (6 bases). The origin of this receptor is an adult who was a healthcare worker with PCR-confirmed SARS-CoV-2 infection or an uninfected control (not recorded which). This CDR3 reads CASSRGVSGSNEQFF. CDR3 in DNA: TGCGCCAGCAGCCGAGGAGTTAGCGGCAGCAATGAGCAGTTCTTC.